This TCR beta chain came from a study of OX40 agonist ivuxolimab in advanced cancers. Turning to the study itself: Every 2 weeks, patients received ivuxolimab intravenously, dosed at 0.01 to 10 mg/kg.

With respect to this clone: Its specificity is unknown.

In germline, CDR1 is MNHEY, CDR2 SMNVEV (reference sequence). The trim removed 5 bases at V and 6 bases at J, leaving 8 bases unmatched. The CDR3 extends over 15 amino acids. General observations from the study: Part of the nonresponder group also had normalized T-cell clonal expansion that was low. The study found that CD8+ T cells averaged more expanded clones than CD4+.

TCRdb's table, derived via immunoSEQ multiplex PCR, lists solely in-frame clones and lacks some. The sample carries about 69,000 clones, around 80% recorded once. The chain employs TRBV27 and TRBJ1-4, with TRBD1 identical over 8 bases. The sequences come from CD4+ or CD8+ T cells sorted from blood, collected in a trial of the OX40 agonist ivuxolimab. This receptor was identified in an adult with an advanced solid tumor such as melanoma, head and neck, liver or kidney cancer. CDR3 loop: CASSPQGAGYEKLFF. In DNA, the CDR3 is TGTGCCAGCAGTCCTCAGGGGGCAGGGTATGAAAAACTGTTTTTT.